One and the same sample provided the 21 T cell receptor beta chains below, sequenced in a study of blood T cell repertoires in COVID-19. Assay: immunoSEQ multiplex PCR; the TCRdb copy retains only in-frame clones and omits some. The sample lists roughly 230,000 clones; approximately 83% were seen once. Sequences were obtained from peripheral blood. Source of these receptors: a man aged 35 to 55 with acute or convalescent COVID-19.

CDR3 bases: TGTGCCAGTAGTAGGGGCACAGACTATGGCTACACCTTC. It translates to CASSRGTDYGYTF. The rearrangement joins TRBV19 to TRBJ1-2, with D possibly matching TRBD1 (5 bases). Trimming pared 4 bases from V and 3 bases from J, leaving 9 bases between. Germline values: CDR1 LNHDA, CDR2 SQIVND (reference sequence). This CDR3 region has 13 residues.

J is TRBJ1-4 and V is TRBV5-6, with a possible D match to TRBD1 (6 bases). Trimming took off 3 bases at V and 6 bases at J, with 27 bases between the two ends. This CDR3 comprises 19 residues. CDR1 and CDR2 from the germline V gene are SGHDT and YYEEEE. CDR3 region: CASSSWAGGRGLVDEKLFF. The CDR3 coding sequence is TGTGCCAGCAGCTCCTGGGCGGGGGGCCGGGGTTTGGTGGATGAAAAACTGTTTTTT.

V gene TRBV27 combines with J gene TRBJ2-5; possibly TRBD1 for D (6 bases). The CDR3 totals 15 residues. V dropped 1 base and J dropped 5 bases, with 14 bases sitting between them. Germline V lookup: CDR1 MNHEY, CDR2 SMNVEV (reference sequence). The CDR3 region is CASSLYRAPRETQYF. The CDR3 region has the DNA TGTGCCAGCAGTTTATACAGGGCGCCTCGGGAGACCCAGTACTTC.

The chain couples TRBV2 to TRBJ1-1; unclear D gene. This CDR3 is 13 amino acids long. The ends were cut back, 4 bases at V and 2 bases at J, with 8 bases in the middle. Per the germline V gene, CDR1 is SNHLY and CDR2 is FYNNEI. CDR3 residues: CASSVQINTEAFF. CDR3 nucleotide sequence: TGTGCCAGCAGTGTACAGATTAACACTGAAGCTTTCTTT.

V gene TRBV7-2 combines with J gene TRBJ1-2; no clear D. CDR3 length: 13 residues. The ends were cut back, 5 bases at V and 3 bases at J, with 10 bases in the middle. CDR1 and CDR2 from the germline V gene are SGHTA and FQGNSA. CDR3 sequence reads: CASSQSSDYGYTF. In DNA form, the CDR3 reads TGTGCCAGCAGCCAAAGCTCTGACTATGGCTACACCTTC.

The CDR3 sequence is CASSPSYARGTEAFF. CDR3 in DNA: TGTGCCAGCAGTCCTTCATACGCCAGGGGAACTGAAGCTTTCTTT. V usage is TRBV27 and J usage is TRBJ1-1; weak D call: TRBD1 (6 bases). Germline V gives CDR1 MNHEY, CDR2 SMNVEV (reference sequence). The CDR3 loop spans 15 amino acids. Trimming pared 5 bases from V and 5 bases from J, leaving 18 bases between.

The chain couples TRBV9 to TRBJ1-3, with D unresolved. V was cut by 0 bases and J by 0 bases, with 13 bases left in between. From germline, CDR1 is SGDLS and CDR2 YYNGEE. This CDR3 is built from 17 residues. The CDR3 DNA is TGTGCCAGCAGCGTAGCTCCGGGTATGGCCTCTGGAAACACCATATATTTT. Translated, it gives CASSVAPGMASGNTIYF.

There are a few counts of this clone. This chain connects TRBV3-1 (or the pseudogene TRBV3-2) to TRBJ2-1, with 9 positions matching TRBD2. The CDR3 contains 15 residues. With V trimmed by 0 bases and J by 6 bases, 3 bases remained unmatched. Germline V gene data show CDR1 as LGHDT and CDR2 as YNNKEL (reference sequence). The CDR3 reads CASSQELAGINEQFF. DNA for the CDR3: TGTGCCAGCAGCCAAGAACTAGCGGGCATCAATGAGCAGTTCTTC.

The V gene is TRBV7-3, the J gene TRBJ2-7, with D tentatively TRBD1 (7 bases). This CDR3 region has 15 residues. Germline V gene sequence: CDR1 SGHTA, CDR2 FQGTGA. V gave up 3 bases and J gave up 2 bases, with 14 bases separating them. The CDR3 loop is CASSFNGGTAYEQYF. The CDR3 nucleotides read TGTGCCAGCAGCTTTAACGGCGGGACAGCCTACGAGCAGTACTTC.

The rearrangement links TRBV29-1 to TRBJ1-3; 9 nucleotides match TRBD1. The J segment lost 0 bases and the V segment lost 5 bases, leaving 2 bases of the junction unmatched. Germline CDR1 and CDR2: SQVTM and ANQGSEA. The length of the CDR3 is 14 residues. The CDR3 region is CSVTGGNSGNTIYF. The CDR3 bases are TGCAGCGTTACAGGGGGCAACTCTGGAAACACCATATATTTT. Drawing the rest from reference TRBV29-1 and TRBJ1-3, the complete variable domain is SAVISQKPSRDICQRGTSLTIQCQVDSQVTMMFWYRQQPGQSLTLIATANQGSEATYESGFVIDKFPISRPNLTFSTLTVSNMSPEDSSIYLCSVTGGNSGNTIYFGEGSWLTVV.

The CDR3 DNA sequence: TGTGCCAGCAGCCCGACGGGGTATGGCTACACCTTC. Translation: CASSPTGYGYTF. This rearrangement joins TRBV7-9 to TRBJ1-2; D not certain. With 5 bases removed from V and 5 bases from J, the gap between germline ends came to 9 bases. This CDR3 has 12 amino acids. Germline-derived CDR1 and CDR2 are SEHNR and FQNEAQ (reference sequence).

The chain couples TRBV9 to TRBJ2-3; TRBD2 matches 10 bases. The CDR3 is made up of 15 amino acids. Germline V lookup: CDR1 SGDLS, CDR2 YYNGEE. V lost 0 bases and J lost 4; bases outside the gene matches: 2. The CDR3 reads CASSVASGSSDTQYF. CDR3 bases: TGTGCCAGCAGCGTAGCTAGCGGGAGTTCAGATACGCAGTATTTT.

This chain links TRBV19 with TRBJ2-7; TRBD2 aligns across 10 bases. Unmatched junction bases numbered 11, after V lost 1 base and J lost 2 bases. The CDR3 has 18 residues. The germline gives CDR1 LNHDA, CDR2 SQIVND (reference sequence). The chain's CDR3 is CASSIARTSGAETYEQYF. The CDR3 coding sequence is TGTGCCAGTAGTATAGCCCGGACTAGCGGAGCTGAGACCTACGAGCAGTACTTC.

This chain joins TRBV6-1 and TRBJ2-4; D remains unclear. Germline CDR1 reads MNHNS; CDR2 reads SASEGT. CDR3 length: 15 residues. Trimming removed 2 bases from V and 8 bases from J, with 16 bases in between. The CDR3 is CASSESLTPRDIQYF. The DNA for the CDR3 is TGTGCCAGCAGTGAATCGCTGACCCCACGGGACATTCAGTACTTC.

The CDR3 nucleotides read TGTGCCAGCAGTTTGTTGGGGACAAGCTACGAGCAGTACTTC. Its translation is CASSLLGTSYEQYF. The genes are TRBV27 and TRBJ2-7; D perhaps matches TRBD1 (6 bases). This CDR3 is 14 amino acids long. V lost 3 bases and J lost 3, with 12 bases in between. Germline V gene data show CDR1 as MNHEY and CDR2 as SMNVEV (reference sequence).

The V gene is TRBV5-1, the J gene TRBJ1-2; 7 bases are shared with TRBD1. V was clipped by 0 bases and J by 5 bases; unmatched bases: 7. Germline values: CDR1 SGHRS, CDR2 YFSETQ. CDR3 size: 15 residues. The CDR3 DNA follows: TGCGCCAGCAGCTTGGAGGGACAGTCGGAGTATGGCTACACCTTC. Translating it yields CASSLEGQSEYGYTF.

The CDR3 spells CASTAGREGSYNEQFF. The DNA for the CDR3 is TGTGCCAGCACCGCGGGGCGGGAGGGTTCCTACAATGAGCAGTTCTTC. The rearrangement links TRBV11-2 to TRBJ2-1, with 9 bases matching TRBD2. This CDR3 region has 16 residues. V was pared by 7 bases and J by 1 base, with 8 bases of the junction left unmatched. Germline assignment: CDR1 SGHAT and CDR2 FQNNGV.

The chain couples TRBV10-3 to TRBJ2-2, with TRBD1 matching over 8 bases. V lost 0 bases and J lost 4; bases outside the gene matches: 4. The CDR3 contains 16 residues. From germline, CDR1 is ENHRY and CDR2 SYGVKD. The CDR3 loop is CAISESRQGLTGELFF. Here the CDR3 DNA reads TGTGCCATCAGTGAGTCGAGACAGGGGCTCACCGGGGAGCTGTTTTTT.

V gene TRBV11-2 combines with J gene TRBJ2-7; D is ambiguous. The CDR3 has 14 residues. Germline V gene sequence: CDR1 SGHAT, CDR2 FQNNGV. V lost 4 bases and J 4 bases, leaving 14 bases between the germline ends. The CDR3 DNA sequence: TGTGCCAGCAGCTCCCCCCGGTTGCCGTACGAGCAGTACTTC. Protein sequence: CASSSPRLPYEQYF.

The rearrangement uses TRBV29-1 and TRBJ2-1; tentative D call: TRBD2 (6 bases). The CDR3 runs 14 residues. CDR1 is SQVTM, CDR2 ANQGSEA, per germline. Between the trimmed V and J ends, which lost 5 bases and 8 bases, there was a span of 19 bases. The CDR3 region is CSVTRQGGFDEQFF. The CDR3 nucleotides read TGCAGCGTTACGCGTCAGGGAGGTTTCGATGAGCAGTTCTTC.

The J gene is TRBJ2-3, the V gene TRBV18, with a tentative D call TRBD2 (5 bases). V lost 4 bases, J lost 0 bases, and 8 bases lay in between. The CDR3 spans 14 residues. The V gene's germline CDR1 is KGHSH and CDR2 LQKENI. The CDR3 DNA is TGTGCCAGCTCACGCGGGCGAAGCACAGATACGCAGTATTTT. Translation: CASSRGRSTDTQYF.